This passage covers 30 T cell receptor beta chains from one sample sequenced in a study of early T cells in non-severe SARS-CoV-2 infection. TCRdb processed the 5' RACE reads anew with MiXCR; each CDR3 protein has one entry. The sample has more than 15,000 distinct CDR3 sequences, roughly 5% seen once. Sequencing input: whole blood. The receptors come from an adult who was a healthcare worker with PCR-confirmed SARS-CoV-2 infection or an uninfected control (not recorded which).

This clonotype has at least ten counts. The chain has TRBV12-3 or TRBV12-4 and TRBJ2-1; 7 bases fit TRBD2. V shed 5 bases, J shed 2 bases, and the junction held 6 bases outside the gene matches. There are 15 residues in the CDR3. CDR3 bases: TGTGCCAGCAGTCCTAGCGGAGCCCCCTACAATGAGCAGTTCTTC. Protein: CASSPSGAPYNEQFF.

This clonotype showed up many times. The chain uses TRBV27 and TRBJ1-5; unclear D gene. CDR3 length equals 12 residues. CDR1 is MNHEY and CDR2 is SMNVEV in the germline V gene (reference sequence). The V end lost 2 bases, the J end lost 6 bases, and 5 bases lay between the germline ends. The CDR3 spells CASSLMGQPQHF. CDR3 nucleotide sequence: TGTGCCAGCAGTTTAATGGGTCAGCCCCAGCATTTT.

Within the sample, this clonotype is medium-sized. This chain joins TRBV18 and TRBJ2-7, with 8 bases fitting TRBD1. The trim removed 4 bases at V and 4 bases at J, leaving 6 bases unmatched. Germline V gene data show CDR1 as KGHSH and CDR2 as LQKENI. The CDR3 length is 14 residues. The CDR3 bases are TGTGCCAGCTCACAAGGACAGGGCAGTTACGAGCAGTACGTC. Translating it yields CASSQGQGSYEQYV.

This clonotype was found many times. This chain links TRBV11-2 with TRBJ2-7, with 7 positions matching TRBD2. V was clipped by 1 base and J by 0 bases; unmatched bases: 0. The CDR3 is 14 residues long. Germline assignment: CDR1 SGHAT and CDR2 FQNNGV. The CDR3 DNA is TGTGCCAGCAGCTTAGCGGGAGGCTCCTACGAGCAGTACTTC. Its translation: CASSLAGGSYEQYF.

This clonotype was observed many times. The chain couples TRBV5-1 to TRBJ1-3; no definite D call. V was cut by 4 bases and J by 8 bases, with 7 bases left in between. The CDR3 length is 11 residues. The V gene's germline CDR1 is SGHRS and CDR2 YFSETQ. As DNA, the CDR3 is TGCGCCAGCAGCCTGGAAGACACCATATATTTT. It yields the protein CASSLEDTIYF. Together with reference TRBV5-1 and TRBJ1-3, the CDR3 gives the full variable domain: KAGVTQTPRYLIKTRGQQVTLSCSPISGHRSVSWYQQTPGQGLQFLFEYFSETQRNKGNFPGRFSGRQFSNSRSEMNVSTLELGDSALYLCASSLEDTIYFGEGSWLTVV.

In this sample, this clonotype is medium-sized. The rearrangement joins TRBV3-1 to TRBJ2-7; 13 nucleotides align to TRBD2. In germline, CDR1 is LGHDT, CDR2 YNNKEL (reference sequence). This CDR3 contains 14 residues. V gave up 4 bases and J gave up 3 bases; unmatched junction bases: 0. The CDR3 region has the DNA TGTGCCAGCAGCCGGACTAGCGGGAGCTACGAGCAGTACTTC. This codes for CASSRTSGSYEQYF.

By share of the sample, this clonotype is medium-sized. The J gene is TRBJ2-5, the V gene TRBV11-2; D may match TRBD1 or TRBD2 (5 bases each). This CDR3 is built from 15 residues. The germline V and J ends were trimmed by 5 bases and 2 bases, with 15 bases remaining between them. Per germline, CDR1 SGHAT and CDR2 FQNNGV. The CDR3 DNA reads as TGTGCCAGCAGCCCGCCGGGACGGACACAAGAGACCCAGTACTTC. Amino acid sequence: CASSPPGRTQETQYF.

This clonotype appeared many times. The V gene is TRBV6-2 or TRBV6-3, the J gene TRBJ2-7, with 8 nucleotides matching TRBD2. V shed 4 bases, J shed 7 bases, and the junction held 3 bases outside the gene matches. There are 12 residues in the CDR3. Germline V gene lookup returns CDR1 MNHEY and CDR2 SVGEGT. CDR3 in amino acids: CASSLAGREQYF. Written as DNA, the CDR3 is TGTGCCAGCAGTTTAGCGGGAAGGGAGCAGTACTTC.

This clonotype was recorded a few times. The chain uses TRBV2 and TRBJ1-6; D is possibly TRBD1 (5 bases). CDR3 length equals 14 residues. CDR1 SNHLY and CDR2 FYNNEI come from the germline V gene. V lost 4 bases and J lost 5, with 9 bases in between. CDR3 bases: TGTGCCAGCAGTGCCAGGGCGCATAATTCACCCCTCCACTTT. It is translated as CASSARAHNSPLHF.

In nucleotides, the CDR3 is TGTGCCACCAGTGATCCTCAACGACAGGGACGGTGCGAGCAGTACTTC. Amino acid sequence: CATSDPQRQGRCEQYF. V and J are TRBV24-1 and TRBJ2-7; TRBD1 agrees at 7 bases. Germline loops: CDR1 KGHDR, CDR2 SFDVKD. The CDR3 is 16 amino acids. V trimming: 3 bases; J trimming: 6 bases; junction bases outside the gene matches: 13.

This clonotype was seen ten or more times. The J gene is TRBJ2-2, the V gene TRBV7-9, with D possibly being TRBD2 (6 bases). Per the germline V gene, CDR1 is SEHNR and CDR2 is FQNEAQ (reference sequence). The CDR3 is 15 residues long. Trimming cost V 4 bases and J 6 bases, with 15 bases left between them. The CDR3 DNA reads TGTGCCAGCAGCTCCACCACGACTAGTCCCGGGGAGCTGTTTTTT. This encodes CASSSTTTSPGELFF. The full variable domain, its missing parts supplied by reference TRBV7-9 and TRBJ2-2, is DTGVSQNPRHKITKRGQNVTFRCDPISEHNRLYWYRQTLGQGPEFLTYFQNEAQLEKSRLLSDRFSAERPKGSFSTLEIQRTEQGDSAMYLCASSSTTTSPGELFFGEGSRLTVL.

The table lists this clonotype with many counts. This rearrangement joins TRBV7-2 to TRBJ2-1; D remains ambiguous. V gave up 4 bases and J gave up 1 base, with 11 bases separating them. From germline, CDR1 is SGHTA and CDR2 FQGNSA. This CDR3 is built from 15 residues. The chain's CDR3 is CASSSSGGSYNEQFF. The CDR3 DNA reads as TGTGCCAGCAGCTCTTCGGGCGGTTCCTACAATGAGCAGTTCTTC. The full variable domain, rest sourced from reference TRBV7-2 and TRBJ2-1, is GAGVSQSPSNKVTEKGKDVELRCDPISGHTALYWYRQSLGQGLEFLIYFQGNSAPDKSGLPSDRFSAERTGGSVSTLTIQRTQQEDSAVYLCASSSSGGSYNEQFFGPGTRLTVL.

This clonotype was seen repeatedly, ten times or more. The chain links TRBV5-1 to TRBJ2-5; D could derive from TRBD1 or TRBD2 (5 bases each). CDR1 is SGHRS, CDR2 YFSETQ, per germline. The V end lost 0 bases, the J end lost 3 bases, and 9 bases lay between the germline ends. The CDR3 totals 14 residues. The CDR3 DNA is TGCGCCAGCAGCTTGGCTGGGACGGAAGAGACCCAGTACTTC. It is translated as CASSLAGTEETQYF.

This clonotype has a count of ten or more. This chain joins TRBV11-1 and TRBJ1-1; no clear D. The CDR3 is 14 amino acids. Trimming left V 1 base short and J 1 base short, with 7 bases between. The germline V gene has CDR1 SGHAT and CDR2 FQDESV (reference sequence). CDR3 residues: CASSLDPGNTEAFF. CDR3 DNA: TGTGCCAGCAGCTTAGATCCTGGGAACACTGAAGCTTTCTTT.

This clonotype rates as medium-sized. The chain is built from TRBV11-3 and TRBJ2-1; D remains unclear. Germline V lookup: CDR1 SGHNT, CDR2 YENEEA. The CDR3 runs 12 residues. V was shortened by 6 bases and J by 8 bases, with 11 bases between the two germline ends. In DNA, the CDR3 is TGTGCCAGCAGAGGCTTCAATGATGAGCAGTTCTTC. Its protein product is CASRGFNDEQFF.

This clonotype was detected many times. The chain uses TRBV2 and TRBJ1-5; D gene unclear. The germline V gene has CDR1 SNHLY and CDR2 FYNNEI. V was pared by 5 bases and J by 4 bases, with 6 bases between. This CDR3 is 12 amino acids long. DNA of the CDR3: TGTGCCAGCAGTAGGGAAAATCAGCCCCAGCATTTT. The encoded protein is CASSRENQPQHF.

This clonotype has a count of ten or more. This chain joins TRBV30 and TRBJ2-5; 7 bases are a match to TRBD1. Germline-derived CDR1 and CDR2 are GTSNPN and SVGIG (reference sequence). With V trimmed by 0 bases and J by 8 bases, 6 bases remained unmatched. The CDR3 covers 13 residues. The CDR3 loop is CAWSVGDSQTQYF. CDR3 in DNA: TGTGCCTGGAGTGTAGGGGACAGCCAAACCCAGTACTTC. Full variable domain (rest looked up from reference TRBV30 and TRBJ2-5): SQTIHQWPATLVQPVGSPLSLECTVEGTSNPNLYWYRQAAGRGLQLLFYSVGIGQISSEVPQNLSASRPQDRQFILSSKKLLLSDSGFYLCAWSVGDSQTQYFGPGTRLLVL.

J is TRBJ2-1 and V is TRBV3-1, with D possibly TRBD1 on 5 matching bases. The CDR3 length is 15 residues. Trimming shortened V by 2 bases and J by 8 bases, and 16 bases separated the two germline ends. CDR1 is LGHDT and CDR2 is YNNKEL in the germline V gene (reference sequence). DNA for the CDR3: TGTGCCAGCAGCCAAACCCGAAGGGGCGCGGATGAGCAGTTCTTC. This codes for CASSQTRRGADEQFF.

This clonotype has ten or more counts. The rearrangement links TRBV19 to TRBJ2-7; TRBD1 might be the D (6 bases). The germline CDR1 and CDR2 sequences are LNHDA and SQIVND (reference sequence). V shed 5 bases and J shed 0 bases, with 11 bases lying between them. The CDR3 contains 14 residues. This CDR3 is CASSPRDNSYEQYF. Here the CDR3 DNA reads TGTGCCAGTAGTCCCCGGGACAACTCCTACGAGCAGTACTTC.

This clonotype was recorded at least ten times. This chain uses TRBV10-3 with TRBJ2-7, with 11 positions matching TRBD2. J lost 0 bases, V lost 3 bases, and 7 bases had no gene match. The CDR3 sequence is 17 residues long. The germline V gene encodes CDR1 ENHRY and CDR2 SYGVKD. For the CDR3, the DNA is TGTGCCATCAGTGACCCGGGACTAGCGGATACCTCCTACGAGCAGTACTTC. This encodes CAISDPGLADTSYEQYF.

This clonotype showed up just a few times. This chain uses TRBV7-6 with TRBJ2-5, with 7 bases matching TRBD2. Germline V CDR1 and CDR2: SGHVS, FNYEAQ. The CDR3 covers 14 residues. V was clipped by 1 base and J by 5 bases; unmatched bases: 4. This CDR3 reads CASSLGGSGETQYF. In DNA, the CDR3 is TGTGCCAGCAGCTTAGGCGGGAGCGGGGAGACCCAGTACTTC.

This clonotype was recorded at least ten times. The CDR3 DNA is TGTGCCACCAGCCAGGGACTGTCAATCTCTGGGGCCAACGTCCTGACTTTC. It is translated as CATSQGLSISGANVLTF. V gene TRBV15 combines with J gene TRBJ2-6; D may be TRBD2 (6 bases). The ends were cut back, 5 bases at V and 0 bases at J, with 14 bases in the middle. Germline CDR1 reads LNHNV; CDR2 reads YYDKDF (reference sequence). The CDR3 consists of 17 residues.

This clonotype was detected many times. The gene calls are TRBV27 and TRBJ2-1; no clear D gene. The CDR3 is 13 amino acids. CDR1 is MNHEY and CDR2 is SMNVEV in the germline V gene (reference sequence). V was shortened by 3 bases and J by 9 bases, with 12 bases between the two germline ends. The CDR3 nucleotides read TGTGCCAGCAGTTTTGGGTCCGACGTTGAGCAGTTCTTC. Translating gives CASSFGSDVEQFF.

This clonotype was counted at least ten times. V and J are TRBV6-5 and TRBJ1-6; no clear D. In germline, CDR1 is MNHEY, CDR2 SVGAGI. V lost 0 bases and J 0 bases, leaving 6 bases between the germline ends. The CDR3 loop spans 16 amino acids. In nucleotides, the CDR3 is TGTGCCAGCAGTTACTCTCGGAGCTCCTATAATTCACCCCTCCACTTT. This sequence encodes CASSYSRSSYNSPLHF.

The V and J genes are TRBV2 and TRBJ1-4; the match to TRBD1 covers 7 bases. The CDR3 contains 14 residues. With V trimmed by 6 bases and J by 2 bases, 3 bases remained unmatched. CDR1 is SNHLY, CDR2 FYNNEI, per germline. The CDR3 spells CASRGTATNEKLFF. CDR3 sequence (DNA): TGTGCCAGCAGGGGGACAGCCACTAATGAAAAACTGTTTTTT.

The table lists this clonotype with a few counts. The CDR3 DNA reads as TGCGCCAGCAGCCACCAACTAGCGGGGGACACGAACACCGGGGAGCTGTTTTTT. Residues: CASSHQLAGDTNTGELFF. J is TRBJ2-2 and V is TRBV4-1; 11 bases agree with TRBD2. Per germline, CDR1 MGHRA and CDR2 YSYEKL. The CDR3 has 18 amino acids. The trim removed 3 bases at V and 0 bases at J, leaving 6 bases unmatched.

This clonotype was seen ten or more times. This chain connects TRBV10-3 to TRBJ2-3; D is unresolved. CDR1 is ENHRY and CDR2 is SYGVKD in the germline V gene. V dropped 3 bases and J dropped 2 bases, with 3 bases sitting between them. This CDR3 region has 12 residues. CDR3 in DNA: TGTGCCATCAGTGACAACACAGATACGCAGTATTTT. It yields the protein CAISDNTDTQYF.

In its sample, this clonotype was seen many times. The genes are TRBV20-1 and TRBJ2-3; D is possibly TRBD2 (5 bases). Deletions cut 6 bases from V and 0 bases from J, with 25 bases between. The germline V gene has CDR1 DFQATT and CDR2 SNEGSKA (reference sequence). This CDR3 spans 18 amino acids. The CDR3 here is CSAPNQAGYLTSTDTQYF. CDR3 bases: TGCAGTGCCCCCAACCAGGCGGGCTATCTCACTAGCACAGATACGCAGTATTTT.

This clonotype has ten or more counts. The chain carries TRBV6-5 and TRBJ2-7; no firm D call. This CDR3 has 13 residues. Trimming stripped 2 bases from V and 1 base from J, with 6 bases between. Per the germline V gene, CDR1 is MNHEY and CDR2 is SVGAGI. The CDR3 loop is CASSYDLSYEQYF. CDR3 in DNA: TGTGCCAGCAGTTACGACCTTTCCTACGAGCAGTACTTC.

At least ten counts were recorded for this clonotype. V and J are TRBV27 and TRBJ1-2, with D possibly being TRBD1 (5 bases). Germline V gene lookup returns CDR1 MNHEY and CDR2 SMNVEV (reference sequence). CDR3 length equals 15 residues. Deletions cut 6 bases from V and 4 bases from J, with 18 bases between. The CDR3 nucleotides are TGTGCCAGCAGCTCAATTCCGAGGGACGGCTATGGCTACACCTTC. Translating gives CASSSIPRDGYGYTF.